The next 6 T cell receptor beta chains were all read from a single sample in a study of CXCR3-negative and CXCR3-positive naive CD8 T cells. Study-level findings and limits: Higher TRB CDR3 hydrophobicity marked CXCR3-positive naive cells relative to CXCR3-negative naive cells.

The study made its TRB cDNA libraries by 5' RACE, adding UMI labels. Reanalyzing the 5' RACE reads, TCRdb keeps one entry per CDR3 protein, without DNA. This repertoire includes about 150,000 distinct CDR3 sequences. The antigens these receptors bind are not known. Input material: naive CXCR3+ CD8+ T cells from blood. Subset of the sample: CD45RO-CCR7+CD27+CD95- naive CD8+ T cells expressing CXCR3 (TNR3+). The receptors derive from a human donor in good health. Some clones in this sample may be carry-over from other donors' samples.

V is TRBV20-1 and J is TRBJ1-5; the D call of TRBD1 rests on TCRdb alone, since no DNA is present to check it. CDR1 and CDR2 (germline): DFQATT, SNEGSKA (reference sequence). The CDR3 totals 12 residues. The CDR3 here is CSASGGNQPQHF.

V and J are TRBV6-5 and TRBJ2-1; there is no DNA to check the TCRdb D call of TRBD2. This CDR3 region has 15 residues. Germline lookup yields CDR1 MNHEY and CDR2 SVGAGI. CDR3 loop: CASSYRAGLQDEQFF.

V usage is TRBV7-9 and J usage is TRBJ2-7; with no DNA, the TCRdb D assignment of TRBD1 cannot be verified. CDR1 and CDR2 from the germline V gene are SEHNR and FQNEAQ (reference sequence). The CDR3 sequence is 13 residues long. The CDR3: CASSVTVSYEQYF. Using reference TRBV7-9 and TRBJ2-7 for the parts outside the CDR3, the full variable domain is DTGVSQNPRHKITKRGQNVTFRCDPISEHNRLYWYRQTLGQGPEFLTYFQNEAQLEKSRLLSDRFSAERPKGSFSTLEIQRTEQGDSAMYLCASSVTVSYEQYFGPGTRLTVT.

V usage is TRBV29-1 and J usage is TRBJ2-1; TCRdb selects TRBD1, and the lack of DNA leaves this call unchecked. Looked up from germline, CDR1 is SQVTM and CDR2 is ANQGSEA. The CDR3 contains 12 residues. CDR3 in amino acids: CSVEVGGHEQFF.

The J gene is TRBJ2-7, the V gene TRBV29-1; the TRBD2 assignment by TCRdb is unverifiable without DNA. The CDR3 length is 14 residues. Germline-derived CDR1 and CDR2 are SQVTM and ANQGSEA. The CDR3 sequence: CSVLSGGLSYEQYF.

The rearrangement joins TRBV6-5 to TRBJ1-2; there is no DNA to check the TCRdb D call of TRBD1. Germline V CDR1 and CDR2: MNHEY, SVGAGI. CDR3 size: 14 residues. The CDR3 here is CASSYSVGADGYTF.